What follows are 25 T cell receptor beta chains derived from one specimen sequenced in a study of metastatic and nonmetastatic thyroid tumors. Using MiXCR, TCRdb reanalyzed the PCR reads. The sample has over 35,000 clones; about 14% are singletons. All patients reached thyroid surgery having received no treatment beforehand. What was sequenced was blood. These receptors were taken from a female donor with papillary thyroid cancer or a benign thyroid nodule (not recorded which). Some clones in this sample may be carry-over from other donors' samples.

In regard to this clone: One end of the junction does not line up with germline, which may come from a read error. Other nucleotide sequences in the sample specify the same CDR3. The V call is TRBV28, the J call TRBJ2-1, with D possibly TRBD2 on 5 matching bases. The CDR3 extends over 19 amino acids. The germline CDR1 and CDR2 sequences are MDHEN and SYDVKM. This chain's CDR3 is CASSSLKPSSGSSYNEQFF. In DNA form, the CDR3 reads TGTGCCAGCAGTTCATTAAAGCCCTCCAGCGGTAGCTCCTACAATGAGCAGTTCTTT.

This clone came up many times. The chain links TRBV10-3 to TRBJ2-1; 7 bases line up with TRBD2. After removal of 4 bases from V and 0 bases from J, the junction contained 6 bases not matched to a gene. The CDR3 spans 16 residues. Germline V gives CDR1 ENHRY, CDR2 SYGVKD. The CDR3 is CAISGGGGSSYNEQFF. The CDR3 DNA reads as TGTGCCATCAGTGGGGGGGGAGGGAGCTCCTACAATGAGCAGTTCTTC.

This clone has more than one count but fewer than ten. The chain combines TRBV4-2 with TRBJ2-1, with a weak D call TRBD1 (5 bases). Trimming pared 5 bases from V and 8 bases from J, leaving 22 bases between. There are 16 residues in the CDR3. Germline-derived CDR1 and CDR2 are LGHNA and YNFKEQ. CDR3 protein: CASSVRQGIPTDEQFF. The DNA for the CDR3 is TGTGCCAGCAGCGTTCGTCAGGGTATTCCTACTGATGAGCAGTTCTTC.

This clone occurred many times. CDR3 DNA: TGTGCCAGCAGTGGAACAGGGGCGGTATTCGGGGAGCTGTTTTTT. It yields the protein CASSGTGAVFGELFF. The rearrangement uses TRBV25-1 and TRBJ2-2; 7 bases match TRBD1. The CDR3 is 15 amino acids. After removal of 4 bases from V and 7 bases from J, the junction contained 9 bases not matched to a gene. Germline V gene data show CDR1 as MGHDK and CDR2 as SYGVNS.

This clone was seen ten or more times. This chain uses TRBV7-8 with TRBJ2-3; weak D call: TRBD2 (5 bases). The V and J ends lost 5 bases and 3 bases respectively, with 12 bases between them. The CDR3 runs 14 residues. Germline values: CDR1 SGHVS, CDR2 FQNEAQ. In DNA form, the CDR3 reads TGTGCCAGCAGCGCCCTAAGAGGGACAGATACGCAGTATTTT. Protein sequence: CASSALRGTDTQYF.

This clone was recorded at least ten times. V usage is TRBV28 and J usage is TRBJ1-2; D ambiguous. V was trimmed by 8 bases and J by 4 bases, leaving 11 bases between them. The CDR3 length is 12 residues. The V gene's germline CDR1 is MDHEN and CDR2 SYDVKM. CDR3 DNA sequence: TGTGCCAGCTACCGCCACCTCTATGGCTACACCTTC. Its translation is CASYRHLYGYTF.

This clone occurred many times. The CDR3 is CASSLGGNRGPEQYF. The DNA for the CDR3 is TGTGCCAGCAGCTTAGGGGGGAACAGGGGACCCGAGCAGTACTTC. This sequence joins TRBV11-2 and TRBJ2-7; 7 positions agree with TRBD1. V gave up 1 base and J gave up 6 bases; unmatched junction bases: 9. The CDR3 spans 15 residues. Germline assignment: CDR1 SGHAT and CDR2 FQNNGV. The full variable domain, completed using reference TRBV11-2 and TRBJ2-7, is EAGVAQSPRYKIIEKRQSVAFWCNPISGHATLYWYQQILGQGPKLLIQFQNNGVVDDSQLPKDRFSAERLKGVDSTLKIQPAKLEDSAVYLCASSLGGNRGPEQYFGPGTRLTVT.

At least ten counts were recorded for this clone. The chain carries TRBV10-1 and TRBJ2-5; 8 positions agree with TRBD2. Germline V gene data show CDR1 as WNHNN and CDR2 as SYGVQD (reference sequence). CDR3 length: 15 residues. V dropped 3 bases and J dropped 2; count of bases not matched to a gene: 5. CDR3 amino acids: CASSDLAGRQETQYF. CDR3 DNA: TGCGCCAGCAGTGATCTAGCGGGCCGACAAGAGACCCAGTACTTC.

V gene TRBV30 combines with J gene TRBJ1-2; the D is unclear. Germline assignment: CDR1 GTSNPN and CDR2 SVGIG (reference sequence). There are 13 residues in the CDR3. Trimming left V 2 bases short and J 4 bases short, with 11 bases between. CDR3 amino acids: CAWSSTDPYGYTF. As DNA, the CDR3 is TGTGCCTGGAGTTCAACAGACCCCTATGGCTACACCTTC.

This clone was observed many times. The DNA of the CDR3 is TGTGCCAGCCAGGCGGGTAGGGCTTGGGAGACCCAGTACTTC. Its translation is CASQAGRAWETQYF. The V call is TRBV2, the J call TRBJ2-5; a possible D gene is TRBD2 (5 bases). Germline V gene sequence: CDR1 SNHLY, CDR2 FYNNEI. CDR3 length: 14 residues. V was pared by 8 bases and J by 5 bases, with 18 bases between.

This clone was recorded at least ten times. V and J are TRBV30 and TRBJ1-5; possible D gene TRBD1, 5 bases. CDR3 length equals 14 residues. Germline-derived CDR1 and CDR2 are GTSNPN and SVGIG (reference sequence). V lost 7 bases to trimming and J lost 6 bases, with 19 bases between them. The CDR3 loop reads CAYTGPLKIQPQHF. CDR3 coding DNA: TGTGCCTACACGGGACCCCTAAAAATTCAGCCCCAGCATTTT.

This clone was counted many times. This may come from a read error, since a much larger clone is one base off. The rearrangement links TRBV6-1 to TRBJ1-5; D unresolved. The CDR3 totals 15 residues. Per germline, CDR1 MNHNS and CDR2 SASEGT. V lost 6 bases and J 2 bases, leaving 14 bases between the germline ends. The CDR3 coding sequence is TGTGCCAGCAGCTCCGGGCAGGTAGGCAATCAGCCCCAGCATTTT. It codes for CASSSGQVGNQPQHF.

For this clone: Germline is not matched at one junction end, which may reflect a read error. The gene calls are TRBV12-3 or TRBV12-4 and TRBJ2-7; D might be TRBD2 (5 bases). This CDR3 has 16 residues. The CDR3 DNA reads TGTGCCAGTAGTTTAGGACTCGGTACCCAACGTCACGAGCAGTACTTC. It yields the protein CASSLGLGTQRHEQYF.

This clone was seen ten or more times. The V call is TRBV10-3, the J call TRBJ1-6; 9 bases match TRBD1. CDR3 length equals 13 residues. V gave up 8 bases and J gave up 7 bases; unmatched junction bases: 3. Germline-derived CDR1 and CDR2 are ENHRY and SYGVKD. The CDR3 here is CAIGDRANSPLHF. The DNA of the CDR3 is TGTGCCATCGGGGACAGGGCCAATTCACCCCTCCACTTT.

This clone was found many times. The chain recombines TRBV12-3 or TRBV12-4 with TRBJ2-6; D not certain. V lost 5 bases, J lost 2 bases, and 4 bases lay in between. The CDR3 is made up of 13 amino acids. The CDR3 here is CASSQPGANVLTF. In nucleotides, the CDR3 is TGTGCCAGCAGTCAGCCTGGGGCCAACGTCCTGACTTTC.

This clone has ten or more counts. J is TRBJ2-7 and V is TRBV28; 10 bases agree with TRBD2. This CDR3 is built from 14 residues. With 7 bases clipped from V and 4 bases from J, the junction kept 7 bases outside the gene matches. Germline V CDR1 and CDR2: MDHEN, SYDVKM. CDR3 in amino acids: CASNPSGRSYEQYF. The CDR3, as DNA: TGTGCCAGCAATCCTAGCGGGAGATCGTACGAGCAGTACTTC. Based on the CDR3 plus reference TRBV28 and TRBJ2-7, the full variable domain is DVKVTQSSRYLVKRTGEKVFLECVQDMDHENMFWYRQDPGLGLRLIYFSYDVKMKEKGDIPEGYSVSREKKERFSLILESASTNQTSMYLCASNPSGRSYEQYFGPGTRLTVT.

This clone has at least ten counts. The chain carries TRBV19 and TRBJ1-1; D ambiguous. Germline V gene lookup returns CDR1 LNHDA and CDR2 SQIVND (reference sequence). The CDR3 extends over 13 amino acids. With 7 bases removed from V and 2 bases from J, the gap between germline ends came to 11 bases. The CDR3 protein is CASTPKGNTEAFF. In nucleotides, the CDR3 is TGTGCCAGTACCCCAAAGGGTAACACTGAAGCTTTCTTT.

This clone was found many times. This sequence joins TRBV7-3 and TRBJ2-7; 14 bases line up with TRBD2. The CDR3 totals 15 residues. Trimming cost V 0 bases and J 7 bases; bases outside gene matches: 2. Germline CDR1 is SGHTA and CDR2 is FQGTGA. CDR3 bases: TGTGCCAGCAGCTTAACAAGACTAGCGGGAGGGGAGCAGTACTTC. It codes for CASSLTRLAGGEQYF. Combining the CDR3 with reference TRBV7-3 and TRBJ2-7 gives the whole variable domain GAGVSQTPSNKVTEKGKYVELRCDPISGHTALYWYRQSLGQGPEFLIYFQGTGAADDSGLPNDRFFAVRPEGSVSTLKIQRTERGDSAVYLCASSLTRLAGGEQYFGPGTRLTVT.

In this sample, this clone turned up many times. The chain uses TRBV29-1 and TRBJ2-2, with D tentatively TRBD1 (6 bases). Germline V lookup: CDR1 SQVTM, CDR2 ANQGSEA. The CDR3 runs to 12 residues. V shed 5 bases and J shed 8 bases, with 12 bases lying between them. The CDR3 nucleotides read TGCAGCGTTTTTCAGGGGTTGGGGGAGCTGTTTTTT. Its translation is CSVFQGLGELFF.

This clone was counted ten times or more. This chain links TRBV30 with TRBJ2-6; weak D call: TRBD1 (5 bases). CDR1 GTSNPN and CDR2 SVGIG come from the germline V gene (reference sequence). The CDR3 totals 20 residues. V was shortened by 0 bases and J by 2 bases, with 23 bases between the two germline ends. The CDR3 protein is CAWSVGLGSRETPGANVLTF. The DNA of the CDR3 is TGTGCCTGGAGTGTAGGGCTGGGCTCCAGGGAAACCCCTGGGGCCAACGTCCTGACTTTC.

This clone came up many times. The limits of the CDR3 on the DNA are not certain, so only TCRdb's listed CDR3 is given. This chain connects TRBV27 to TRBJ2-5; the table names TRBD1, a call not compared with the DNA. CDR1 is MNHEY and CDR2 is SMNVEV in the germline V gene (reference sequence). The CDR3 length equals 15 residues, ends included. The CDR3 reads CASSSSTGIRETQYF.

This clone was seen only a few times. The CDR3, as DNA: TGTGCCAGCCGGCCGGGACTAGCTGAGCCCACAAGGAACAATGAGCAGTTCTTC. Protein: CASRPGLAEPTRNNEQFF. This rearrangement joins TRBV27 to TRBJ2-1, with 9 nucleotides matching TRBD2. The CDR3 has 18 amino acids. V lost 8 bases and J lost 5; bases outside the gene matches: 19. Per the germline V gene, CDR1 is MNHEY and CDR2 is SMNVEV (reference sequence).

This clone has a count of ten or more. V gene TRBV5-1 combines with J gene TRBJ2-7; 10 bases are a match to TRBD2. Germline V gene data show CDR1 as SGHRS and CDR2 as YFSETQ. The CDR3 is made up of 13 amino acids. The J segment lost 6 bases and the V segment lost 0 bases, leaving 0 bases of the junction unmatched. The CDR3 DNA follows: TGCGCCAGCAGCTTGGTAGCGGGAGGCGAGCAGTACTTC. Translated, it gives CASSLVAGGEQYF.

Comment on this clone: One junction end disagrees with the germline gene, perhaps due to a read error. Additional DNA sequences in this sample encode the identical CDR3. This chain uses TRBV6-1 with TRBJ1-5; 8 nucleotides align to TRBD1. The CDR3 length is 13 residues. In germline, CDR1 is MNHNS, CDR2 SASEGT. CDR3 in amino acids: CAINQGANQPQHF. The DNA for the CDR3 is TGTGCCATAAATCAGGGGGCCAATCAGCCGCAGCATTTT.

This clone was found many times. CDR3 residues: CASSTPDRGHEQYF. DNA of the CDR3: TGCGCCAGCAGCACGCCGGACAGGGGCCACGAGCAGTACTTC. The chain recombines TRBV4-1 with TRBJ2-7, with 9 nucleotides matching TRBD1. This CDR3 contains 14 residues. Germline trimming cut 5 bases from V and 5 bases from J; bases unmatched to any gene: 7. CDR1 and CDR2 (germline): MGHRA, YSYEKL.